Detailed here is one T cell receptor beta chain. This clonotype came up a few times. The antigen this receptor binds is unknown. No base quality information exists; no much larger clone differs at one position. Deletion took 3 bases off V and 0 bases off J, with a span of 12 bases between the germline ends. Its CDR3 holds 15 amino acids, cysteine through phenylalanine. Solely the CDR3 DNA is kept, with 45 bases framed from the first base. From the germline V gene, CDR1 is ENHRY and CDR2 is SYGVKD. The data originate from a study of T-cell memory formation after mild COVID-19 (dated by TCRdb to about 2021). With regard to the full study: Most TCR sequence clusters were specific to one of the two donors. In a couple of donors, T-cell clones that expanded and contracted after mild COVID-19 were followed by sequencing TCRalpha and TCRbeta repertoires longitudinally. The cohort was made up of two young adult volunteers, one female and one male, who were previously healthy. General findings and caveats noted by the study authors: SARS-CoV-2 specificity was not confirmed for the second-wave clones peaking on day 37. Contracting CD4+ clones turned up mainly in the CM and EM memory subsets, whereas EMRA was where CD8+ clones were enriched. Clones contracting from day 15 to 85 had balanced CD4/CD8 phenotypes, while a second wave expanding from day 15 to 37 was biased towards CD4+. The study covered only two mild cases, and larger cohorts including severe cases with pre-infection samples were considered necessary. The detection of some responding clones in pre-infection memory suggests that pre-existing cross-reactive memory T cells joined the SARS-CoV-2 response.

The sample was run on an Illumina NovaSeq 6000. TCRalpha and TCRbeta cDNA libraries were built by 5'RACE with constant-segment primers, adding sample barcodes and unique molecular identifiers. RNA was extracted from every sample with Trizol reagent. Libraries were amplified in two PCR steps, with a second sample barcode and Illumina TruSeq adapters added in the second step. Sequencing of libraries was performed on an Illumina NovaSeq with 2 x 150 bp paired-end reads. Regarding the original processing steps: Demultiplexing of reads and collapsing into UMI-guided consensus sequences were performed with migec v1.2.7. With mixcr v2.1.11, UMI consensuses were aligned to TRA and TRB V and J templates and assembled into clonotypes. A clonotype was counted as expanded or contracted only if both edgeR and NoisET called the change significant, with noise models trained on biological replicates. For edgeR calls, the thresholds were a false discovery rate-adjusted p below 0.01 and a log2 fold-change of 1. As an exploratory analysis of dynamics, PCA with hierarchical clustering was applied to max-normalized trajectories of the 1000 most abundant clonotypes. Separately sequenced CD4+ and CD8+ repertoires were used to assign a CD4 or CD8 phenotype to each responding clone. The raw public reads went through TCRdb reprocessing: fastp at Q25, MiXCR clone calling, in-frame beta chains kept. One record per CDR3 amino acid sequence lists the most common genes and DNA. These V and J calls originate from TCRdb's pipeline instead of the authors' own analysis. For this sample the table gives under 400,000 distinct CDR3 sequences, of which around 30% were detected only once. The top ten clonotypes cover less than 15% of the sample.

Ficoll-Paque density gradient centrifugation was used to isolate PBMCs. The clonotype was recovered from an adult woman who had mild COVID-19 (a few samples of this study predate the infection). The sample titles of this study are shuffled in the database, so cell type and time point are left out; the donor was told from shared clones. The sequence links TRBV10-3 to TRBJ2-7; TRBD2 is possibly the D segment (6 matching bases). Sequencing used PBMCs or a T cell subset sorted from them (not recorded which). CDR3 reads: CAISDLRGGSYEQYF. In nucleotides, the sequence is TGTGCCATCAGTGACCTGAGGGGAGGCTCCTACGAGCAGTACTTC.